The source of this T cell receptor beta chain is a study of cytomegalovirus exposure and HLA in healthy donors (dated by TCRdb to about 2017). Describing the broader study: In an earlier analysis of approximately 640 of the donors, 276 Gb of sequence data and roughly 100 million unique TCR beta sequences from about 190 million T cells were reported. Around 330 gigabases of sequencing data and approximately 92 million unique TCR sequences made up an early release that covered around 640 HLA-typed donors. Of the 398 genotyped donors, about 80% fell in the genetic ancestry cluster associated with self-reported Caucasian donors. The study aimed to test whether signatures of past pathogen exposure could be identified by cataloging public T cell receptors. The study profiled the T cell repertoires of under 700 subjects by immunosequencing and related them to cytomegalovirus serostatus. Besides the first cohort of approximately 710 subjects, a separate validation cohort made up of 120 or so different subjects was used. The study combined high-throughput TCR immunosequencing, statistical association of individual TCRs with disease status, and machine learning to predict cytomegalovirus infection status. A later analysis re-examined previously published TCR beta repertoires from more than 650 donors and added high-resolution HLA genotyping to investigate patterns of TCR occurrence. The later analysis used no new phenotypic data to find candidate immune exposures, relying instead on TCR beta sequences and their occurrence across donors. To decide whether each TCR beta V gene segment behaved as functional or pseudogenic, an earlier analysis of approximately 590 of the donors relied on high-throughput TCR beta sequencing. Donor age, sex, ethnicity and CMV serostatus were compiled alongside the repertoire data. A later genetic analysis used genome-wide SNP genotypes for about 60% of the roughly 700 donors, treating that subset as a discovery cohort. Every repertoire in the discovery cohort had been generated on one and the same sequencing platform. HLA typing covered class I and class II loci at four-digit resolution. Typing coverage differed by locus: A, B, C, DRB1 and DQB1 were typed in roughly 620-630 donors, DQA1 in about 510, DPA1 in 606, and DPB1 in 400 to 490. About 5 DR-DQ haplotypes were handled as single units for association and clustering, since linkage in the cohort was strong. Among roughly 370 genotyped donors of the cohort, an average of roughly 240,000 unique TCR beta nucleotide sequences were sequenced per donor, roughly 20% of them non-productive. Results the study describes overall, beyond this receptor: According to a later analysis, TCR association rates differed among HLA loci, with DRB1 alleles showing the most associated TCRs and HLA-C alleles showing the fewest. Some IMGT-functional V segments, including TRBV6-2 and TRBV6-3, could not be told apart with the 87-base-pair reads, so those segments were excluded. A later analysis found that HLA-associated TCR beta chains were more clonally expanded and had lower generation probabilities than equally common non-associated chains. The sequencing pipeline was judged likely to have produced a cluster of highly shared sequence variants as a technical artifact. The study listed over 150 TCR beta chains as associated with cytomegalovirus. Most CMV-associated TCR beta chains appeared to be HLA-restricted in a later analysis, and the HLA associations seemed to be driven largely by CMV exposure. A later genetic analysis associated a missense DCLRE1C variant with V-gene and J-gene trimming of TCR beta chains, and an independent cohort replicated the association. When HLA alleles, especially DR and DQ, strongly co-occurred, attributing TCR associations to individual alleles was difficult. In a later analysis, several top co-occurrence clusters were reported to appear linked to parvovirus B19, influenza, CMV and Epstein-Barr virus. At a false discovery rate of 0.05, a later analysis linked some 17,000 TCR beta sequences to specific HLA alleles. It was suggested by the authors that the approach could potentially be generalized to other disease states and immunological phenotypes. A further reported finding was that TCR beta sequences accurately predicted the HLA-A and HLA-B alleles for most subjects in the first cohort. The only immune exposure information available for the cohort was CMV serostatus. Three of the identified cytomegalovirus-associated TCR beta chains were confirmed in vitro to be specific for cytomegalovirus antigens. A later genetic analysis reported fewer N-insertions in productive TCRs among donors in an Asian-associated ancestry cluster than the approximately 700-donor mean. HLA typing was unavailable for some donors at each locus, so association tests used only the typed subset. Cytomegalovirus status was reported to be diagnosed by the classifier with high specificity and sensitivity in both the original and validation cohorts. Linkage disequilibrium might explain the correlated functional status among segregating V segments, but an unknown experimental factor could not be excluded. Most TCR sequences were seen in very few donors, while some public TCRs were found in many individuals. Around 16 rarely observed V segments, including chromosome 9 orphons, were excluded from the earlier analysis of just under 600 of the donors because counts were too low. Presence/absence analyses assumed roughly uniform sequencing depth across donors, an assumption that may not hold. Only TCR beta chains were sequenced in this cohort, and the absence of alpha or paired-chain data limited detectable features. In an earlier analysis of more than 500 of the donors, most TCR beta V segments appeared in productive rearrangements about 90% or about 30% of the time, broadly matching IMGT annotations.

A remark on this clone: The specificity of this receptor is unknown. No base quality values were provided; no much bigger clone lies one nucleotide off.

V loses 3 bases, J loses 5 bases, and the germline ends lie 6 bases apart. Taken from the germline V gene, the CDR1 and CDR2 loops are SGDLS and YYNGEE. The CDR3 holds 13 amino acids from the cysteine to the phenylalanine. This entry keeps only the CDR3 DNA: 39 bases, framed from base 1. The cohort consisted of 600 to 700 healthy bone marrow donors. Cohort members were all nominally healthy when sampled, although unrecorded immune exposures were likely present. The donor was CMV seronegative and belonged to the group of around 400 seronegative cohort members. Each donor provided a peripheral blood sample, and peripheral blood mononuclear cells were used for TCR beta sequencing. The Qiagen DNeasy Blood Extraction Kit was used to extract genomic DNA from the blood cell samples. Libraries came from the immunoSEQ multiplex PCR assay. The multiplex PCR relied on a mix of 60 forward primers for TCR Vbeta segments and 13 reverse primers for TCR Jbeta segments. The CDR3 region of rearranged TCR beta genes was amplified from genomic DNA with a multiplex PCR assay. Amplified TCR beta libraries were sequenced as 87-base-pair reads on the Illumina HiSeq System. The original pipeline was this. A later analysis counted 75 million to 100 million unique TCR beta chains across the 700 or so repertoires, and about 10 million of these chains were shared by at least two donors. Raw reads were error-corrected and collapsed into unique sequences with a nearest-neighbor algorithm that merged closely related sequences to remove PCR and sequencing errors. CDR3 sequences were aligned to IMGT reference sequences to assign V, D and J gene segments. For a sequence to be retained, a match of at least six nucleotides to both a V gene segment and a J gene segment was required. A rearrangement counted as productive if the CDR3 had no stop codons and remained in frame with V and J, and every other rearrangement counted as non-productive. CDR3 was defined according to IMGT convention as the region running from the second conserved V-encoded cysteine to the conserved J-encoded phenylalanine. The earlier analysis of around 640 of the donors excluded sequences that lacked an unambiguous match to a single V gene segment. In an earlier analysis of several hundred of the donors, a V segment was called functional when productive rearrangements were above 56.7%, and segregating when the standard deviation between donors exceeded 5%. A statistical classification framework was built to diagnose cytomegalovirus status from the catalog of TCR beta chain sequences. V and J gene assignment, in a later analysis, came from comparing TCR nucleotide sequences with IMGT/GENE-DB human TR gene sequences. Using the TCRdist pipeline, a later analysis assigned CDR3 sequences along with most-parsimonious VDJ recombination scenarios. In a later analysis, each TCR beta chain was defined by its CDR3 amino acid sequence together with its V-gene family, and reads without a unique V-gene family were excluded. A later analysis removed over 500 highly shared, low-generation-probability nucleotide sequences to deal with suspected cross-contamination and a sequencing artifact. A later analysis calculated a clonal expansion index for each public chain from normalized within-repertoire ranks of inferred template counts. In a later analysis, generation probabilities were computed using a VDJ recombination model fitted to out-of-frame rearrangements, and the results were checked against IGoR. In a later analysis, TCR-TCR, TCR-HLA and TCR-CMV co-occurrence was scored with hypergeometric tests, and a repertoire-size bias correction was applied to TCR pairs. In a later analysis, false discovery rates were estimated by permuting HLA or CMV assignments 20 times. In a later analysis, co-occurring TCRs were grouped using DBSCAN, with TCRdist sequence similarity added in when clustering inside HLA-allele-positive subsets. Repertoires with fewer than 30,000 or more than 120,000 public chains were left out of co-occurrence clustering, as were about 5 repertoires with anomalous nucleotide sharing. TCRdb provides this immuneACCESS table in a form limited to in-frame rearrangements. Some clones are lacking; in checked studies, under half of them reflect an unresolved V gene, and why the rest are absent is not known. The D gene and trimming were derived from the DNA, and the V and J assignments and clone size from that table. The table for this sample lists approximately 72,000 clones; approximately 82% of them were counted only once. The top ten constitute under 2.5% of the sample.

Sequencing was performed on PBMCs. This sequence was found in a young man in good health and CMV-seronegative. The chain uses TRBV9 and TRBJ1-6; no D gene call is confident. The CDR3 reads CASSGDDNSPLHF. The sequence in DNA is TGTGCCAGCAGCGGCGATGATAATTCACCCCTCCACTTT.